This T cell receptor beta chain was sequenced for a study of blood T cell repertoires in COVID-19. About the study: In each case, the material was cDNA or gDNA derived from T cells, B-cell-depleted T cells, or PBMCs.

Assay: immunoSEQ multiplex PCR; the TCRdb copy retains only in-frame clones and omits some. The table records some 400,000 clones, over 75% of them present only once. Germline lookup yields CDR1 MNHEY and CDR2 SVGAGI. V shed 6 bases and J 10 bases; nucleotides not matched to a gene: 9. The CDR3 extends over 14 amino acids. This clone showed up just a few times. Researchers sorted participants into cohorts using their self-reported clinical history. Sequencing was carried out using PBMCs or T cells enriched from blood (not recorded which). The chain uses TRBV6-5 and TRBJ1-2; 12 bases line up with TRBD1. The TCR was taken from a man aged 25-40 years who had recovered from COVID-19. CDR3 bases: TGTGCCAGCAGCGACACCGGGACAGGGGGCGCCTACACCTTC. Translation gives CASSDTGTGGAYTF.